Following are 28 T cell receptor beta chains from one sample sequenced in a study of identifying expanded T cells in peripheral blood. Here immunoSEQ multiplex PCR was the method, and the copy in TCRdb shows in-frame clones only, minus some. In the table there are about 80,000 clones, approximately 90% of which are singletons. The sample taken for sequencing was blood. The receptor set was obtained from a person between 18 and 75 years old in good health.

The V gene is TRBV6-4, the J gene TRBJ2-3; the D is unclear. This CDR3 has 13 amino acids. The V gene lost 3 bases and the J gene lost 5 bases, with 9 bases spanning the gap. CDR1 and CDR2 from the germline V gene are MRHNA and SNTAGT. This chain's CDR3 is CASSDGVVDTQYF. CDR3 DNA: TGTGCCAGCAGTGATGGAGTAGTAGATACGCAGTATTTT.

CDR3 residues: CASSSPIGRSGSRRDTQYF. CDR3 DNA: TGTGCCAGCAGCTCCCCCATAGGGAGGAGCGGGTCGAGAAGGGATACGCAGTATTTT. The genes are TRBV21-1 and TRBJ2-3; the tabulated D call, TRBD2, remains unverified against the DNA. TRBV21-1 is assigned pseudogene status. This CDR3 comprises 19 residues.

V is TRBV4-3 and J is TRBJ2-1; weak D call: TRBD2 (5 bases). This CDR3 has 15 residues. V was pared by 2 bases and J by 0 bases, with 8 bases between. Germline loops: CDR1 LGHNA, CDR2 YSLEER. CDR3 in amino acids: CASSQKSGSYNEQFF. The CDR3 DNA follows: TGCGCCAGCAGCCAAAAAAGCGGCTCCTACAATGAGCAGTTCTTC.

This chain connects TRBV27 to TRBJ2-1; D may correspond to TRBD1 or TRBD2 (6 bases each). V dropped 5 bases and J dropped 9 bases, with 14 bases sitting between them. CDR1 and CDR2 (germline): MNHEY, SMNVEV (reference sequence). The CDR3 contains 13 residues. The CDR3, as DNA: TGTGCCAGCAGTCCCCTAGGGGGGACTGAGCAGTTCTTC. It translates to CASSPLGGTEQFF.

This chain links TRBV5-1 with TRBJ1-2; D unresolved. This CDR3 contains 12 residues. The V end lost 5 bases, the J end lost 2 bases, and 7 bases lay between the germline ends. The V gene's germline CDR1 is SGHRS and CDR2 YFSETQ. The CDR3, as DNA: TGCGCCAGCAGTGCGGACAACTATGGCTACACCTTC. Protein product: CASSADNYGYTF.

CDR3 in amino acids: CASSLPPQETQYF. In DNA, the CDR3 is TGCGCCAGCAGCCTACCCCCCCAAGAGACCCAGTACTTC. This chain connects TRBV5-1 to TRBJ2-5; no firm D call. Germline V gene lookup returns CDR1 SGHRS and CDR2 YFSETQ. V lost 4 bases to trimming and J lost 1 base, with 8 bases between them. CDR3 length equals 13 residues.

DNA of the CDR3: TGTGCCTGGAGTGTCCAGGCAGAACAGCCCCAGCATTTT. It translates to CAWSVQAEQPQHF. This chain uses TRBV30 with TRBJ1-5; D gene unclear. Germline CDR1 GTSNPN, CDR2 SVGIG (reference sequence). The length of the CDR3 is 13 residues. Between the trimmed V and J ends, which lost 0 bases and 7 bases, there was a span of 10 bases.

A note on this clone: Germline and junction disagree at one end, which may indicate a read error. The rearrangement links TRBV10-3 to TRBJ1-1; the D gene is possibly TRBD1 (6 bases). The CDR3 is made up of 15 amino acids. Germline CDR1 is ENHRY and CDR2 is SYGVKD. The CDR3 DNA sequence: TGTGCCATCAGTGAGAGGTTAACAGGGAACGCTGAAGCTTTCTTT. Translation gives CAISERLTGNAEAFF.

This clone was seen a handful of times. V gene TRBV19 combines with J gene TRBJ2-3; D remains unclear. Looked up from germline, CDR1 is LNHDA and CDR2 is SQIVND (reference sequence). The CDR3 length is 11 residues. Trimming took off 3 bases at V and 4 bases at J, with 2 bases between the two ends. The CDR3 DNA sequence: TGTGCCAGTAGTATTGCAGATACGCAGTATTTT. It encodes CASSIADTQYF. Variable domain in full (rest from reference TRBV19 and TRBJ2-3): DGGITQSPKYLFRKEGQNVTLSCEQNLNHDAMYWYRQDPGQGLRLIYYSQIVNDFQKGDIAEGYSVSREKKESFPLTVTSAQKNPTAFYLCASSIADTQYFGPGTRLTVL.

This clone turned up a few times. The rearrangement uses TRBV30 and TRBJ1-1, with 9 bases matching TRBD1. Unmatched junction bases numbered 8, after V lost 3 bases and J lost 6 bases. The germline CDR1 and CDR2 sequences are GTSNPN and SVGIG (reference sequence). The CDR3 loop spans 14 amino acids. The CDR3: CAWSALGQGAEAFF. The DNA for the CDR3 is TGTGCCTGGAGCGCGCTGGGACAGGGTGCTGAAGCTTTCTTT. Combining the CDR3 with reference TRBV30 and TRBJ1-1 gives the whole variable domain SQTIHQWPATLVQPVGSPLSLECTVEGTSNPNLYWYRQAAGRGLQLLFYSVGIGQISSEVPQNLSASRPQDRQFILSSKKLLLSDSGFYLCAWSALGQGAEAFFGQGTRLTVV.

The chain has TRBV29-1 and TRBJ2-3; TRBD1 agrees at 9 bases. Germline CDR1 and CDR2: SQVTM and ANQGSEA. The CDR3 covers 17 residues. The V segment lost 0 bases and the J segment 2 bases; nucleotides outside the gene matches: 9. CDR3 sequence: CSVEDWVRTGDTDTQYF. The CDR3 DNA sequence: TGCAGCGTTGAAGATTGGGTGAGGACAGGGGACACAGATACGCAGTATTTT.

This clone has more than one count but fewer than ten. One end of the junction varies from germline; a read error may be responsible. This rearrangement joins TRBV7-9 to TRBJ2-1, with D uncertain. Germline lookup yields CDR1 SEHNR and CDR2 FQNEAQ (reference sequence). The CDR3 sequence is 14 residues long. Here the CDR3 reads CASTLEWSYNEQFF. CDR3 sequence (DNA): TGTGCCAGCACCTTAGAGTGGTCCTACAATGAGCAGTTCTTC. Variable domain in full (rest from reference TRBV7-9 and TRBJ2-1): DTGVSQNPRHKITKRGQNVTFRCDPISEHNRLYWYRQTLGQGPEFLTYFQNEAQLEKSRLLSDRFSAERPKGSFSTLEIQRTEQGDSAMYLCASTLEWSYNEQFFGPGTRLTVL.

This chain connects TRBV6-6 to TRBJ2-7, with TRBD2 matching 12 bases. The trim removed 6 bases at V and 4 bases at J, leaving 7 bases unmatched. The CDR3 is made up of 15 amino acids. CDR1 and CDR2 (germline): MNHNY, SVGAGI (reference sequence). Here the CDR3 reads CASSPTSGSGYEQYF. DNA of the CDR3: TGTGCCAGCAGCCCGACTAGCGGGAGTGGGTACGAGCAGTACTTC.

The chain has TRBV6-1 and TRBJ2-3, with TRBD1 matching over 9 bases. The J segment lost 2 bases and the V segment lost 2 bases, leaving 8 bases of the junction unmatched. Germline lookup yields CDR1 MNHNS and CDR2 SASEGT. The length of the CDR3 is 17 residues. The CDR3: CASSESRDRAITDTQYF. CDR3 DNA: TGTGCCAGCAGTGAATCACGGGACAGGGCAATCACAGATACGCAGTATTTT.

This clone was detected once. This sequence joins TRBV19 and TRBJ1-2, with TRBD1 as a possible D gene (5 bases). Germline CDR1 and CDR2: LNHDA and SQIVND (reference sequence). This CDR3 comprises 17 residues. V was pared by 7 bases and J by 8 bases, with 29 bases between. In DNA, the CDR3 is TGTGCCAGTACCCTCTCCGGGACGTATACCAATCGTCGCGGCTACACCTTC. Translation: CASTLSGTYTNRRGYTF.

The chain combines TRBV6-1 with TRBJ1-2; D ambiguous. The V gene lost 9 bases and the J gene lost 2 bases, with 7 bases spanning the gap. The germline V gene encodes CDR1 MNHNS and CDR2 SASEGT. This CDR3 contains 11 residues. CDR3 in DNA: TGTGCCAGTTTAATAAACTATGGCTACACCTTC. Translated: CASLINYGYTF.

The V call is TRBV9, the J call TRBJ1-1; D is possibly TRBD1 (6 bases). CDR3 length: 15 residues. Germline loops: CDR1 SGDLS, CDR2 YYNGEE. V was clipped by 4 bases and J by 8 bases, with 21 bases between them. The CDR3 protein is CASSPEGGRPSEAFF. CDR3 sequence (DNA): TGTGCCAGCAGCCCGGAGGGGGGGCGCCCTTCCGAAGCTTTCTTT.

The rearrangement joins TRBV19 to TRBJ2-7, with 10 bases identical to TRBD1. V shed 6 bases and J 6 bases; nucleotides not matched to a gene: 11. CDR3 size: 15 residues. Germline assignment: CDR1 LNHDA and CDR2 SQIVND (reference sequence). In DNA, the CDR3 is TGTGCCAGTAGCCTCGGAGGGACAGGGGTGGGCGAGCAGTACTTC. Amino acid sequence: CASSLGGTGVGEQYF.

Written as DNA, the CDR3 is TGTGCCAGCAGCGTATGGGGGACAGGGCCGGAGTACACCTTC. Translated, it gives CASSVWGTGPEYTF. The chain recombines TRBV9 with TRBJ1-2; 9 bases align to TRBD1. Germline trimming cut 1 base from V and 11 bases from J; bases unmatched to any gene: 9. In germline, CDR1 is SGDLS, CDR2 YYNGEE. The CDR3 sequence is 14 residues long.

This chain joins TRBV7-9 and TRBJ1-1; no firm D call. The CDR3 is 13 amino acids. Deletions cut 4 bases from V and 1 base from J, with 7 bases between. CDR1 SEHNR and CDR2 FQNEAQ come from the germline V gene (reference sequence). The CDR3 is CASSSRGNTEAFF. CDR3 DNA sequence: TGTGCCAGCAGCTCACGGGGGAACACTGAAGCTTTCTTT.

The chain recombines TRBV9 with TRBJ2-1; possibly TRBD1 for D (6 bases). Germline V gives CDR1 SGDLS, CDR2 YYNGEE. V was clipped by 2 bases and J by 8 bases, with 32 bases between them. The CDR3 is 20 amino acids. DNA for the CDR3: TGTGCCAGCAGCGTCGGACAGATCCCTACCCTCTCTGGGAAGACTGATGAGCAGTTCTTC. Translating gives CASSVGQIPTLSGKTDEQFF. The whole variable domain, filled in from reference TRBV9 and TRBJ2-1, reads DSGVTQTPKHLITATGQRVTLRCSPRSGDLSVYWYQQSLDQGLQFLIQYYNGEERAKGNILERFSAQQFPDLHSELNLSSLELGDSALYFCASSVGQIPTLSGKTDEQFFGPGTRLTVL.

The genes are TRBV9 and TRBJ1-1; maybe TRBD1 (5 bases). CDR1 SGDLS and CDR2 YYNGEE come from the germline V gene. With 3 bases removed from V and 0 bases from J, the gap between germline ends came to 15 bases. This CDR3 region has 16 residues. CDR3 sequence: CASSGSRGGLNTEAFF. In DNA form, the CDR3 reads TGTGCCAGCAGCGGCAGTCGTGGGGGATTGAACACTGAAGCTTTCTTT.

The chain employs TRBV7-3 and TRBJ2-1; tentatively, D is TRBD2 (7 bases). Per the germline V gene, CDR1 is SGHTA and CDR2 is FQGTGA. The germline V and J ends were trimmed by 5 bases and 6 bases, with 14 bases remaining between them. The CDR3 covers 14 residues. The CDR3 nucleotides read TGTGCCAGCAGCCGAAGTAGGGGGGGCAATGAGCAGTTCTTC. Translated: CASSRSRGGNEQFF.

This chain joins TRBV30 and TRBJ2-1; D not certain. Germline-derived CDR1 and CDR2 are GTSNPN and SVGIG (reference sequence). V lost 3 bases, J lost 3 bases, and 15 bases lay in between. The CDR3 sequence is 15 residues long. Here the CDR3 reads CAWSWGSQNYNEQFF. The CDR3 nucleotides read TGTGCCTGGAGCTGGGGAAGCCAGAACTACAATGAGCAGTTCTTC. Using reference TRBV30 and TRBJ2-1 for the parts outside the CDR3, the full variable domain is SQTIHQWPATLVQPVGSPLSLECTVEGTSNPNLYWYRQAAGRGLQLLFYSVGIGQISSEVPQNLSASRPQDRQFILSSKKLLLSDSGFYLCAWSWGSQNYNEQFFGPGTRLTVL.

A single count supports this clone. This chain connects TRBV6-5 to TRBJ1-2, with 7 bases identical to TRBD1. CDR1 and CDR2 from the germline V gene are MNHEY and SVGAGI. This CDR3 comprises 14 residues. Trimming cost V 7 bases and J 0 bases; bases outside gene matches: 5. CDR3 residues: CASTRDRANYGYTF. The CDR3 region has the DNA TGTGCCAGCACCCGGGACAGAGCTAACTATGGCTACACCTTC.

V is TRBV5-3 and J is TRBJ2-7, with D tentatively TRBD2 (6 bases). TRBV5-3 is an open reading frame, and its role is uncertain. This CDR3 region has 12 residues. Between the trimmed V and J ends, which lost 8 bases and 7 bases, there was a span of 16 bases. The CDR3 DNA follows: TGTGCCAGCAGTCTAGGAGGGGCTGAGCAGTACTTC. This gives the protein CASSLGGAEQYF.

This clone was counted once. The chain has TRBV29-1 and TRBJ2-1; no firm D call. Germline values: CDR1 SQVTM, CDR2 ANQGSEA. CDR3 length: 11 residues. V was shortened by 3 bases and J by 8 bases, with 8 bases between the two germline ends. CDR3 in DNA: TGCAGCGTTGATGAAGGGTATGAGCAGTTCTTC. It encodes CSVDEGYEQFF.

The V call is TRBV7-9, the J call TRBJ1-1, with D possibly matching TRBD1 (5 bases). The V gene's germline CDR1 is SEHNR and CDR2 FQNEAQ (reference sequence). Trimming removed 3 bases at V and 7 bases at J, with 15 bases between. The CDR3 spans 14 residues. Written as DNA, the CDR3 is TGTGCCAGCAGCTTCGGGGCGGGATACGATGAAGCTTTCTTT. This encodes CASSFGAGYDEAFF.